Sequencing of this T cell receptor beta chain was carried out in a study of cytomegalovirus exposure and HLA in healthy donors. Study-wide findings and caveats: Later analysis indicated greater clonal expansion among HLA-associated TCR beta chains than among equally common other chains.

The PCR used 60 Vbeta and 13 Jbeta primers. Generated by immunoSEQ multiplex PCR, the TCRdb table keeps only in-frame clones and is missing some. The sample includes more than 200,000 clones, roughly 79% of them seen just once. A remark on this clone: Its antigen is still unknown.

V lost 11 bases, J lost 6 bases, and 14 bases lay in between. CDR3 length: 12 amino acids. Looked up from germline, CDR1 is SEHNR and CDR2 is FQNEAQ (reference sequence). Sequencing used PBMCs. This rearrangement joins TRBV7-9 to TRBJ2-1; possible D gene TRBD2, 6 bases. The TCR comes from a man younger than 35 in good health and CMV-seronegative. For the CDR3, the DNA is TGTGCCTCTTGGGGACTTTCCAATGAGCAGTTCTTC. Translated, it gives CASWGLSNEQFF.